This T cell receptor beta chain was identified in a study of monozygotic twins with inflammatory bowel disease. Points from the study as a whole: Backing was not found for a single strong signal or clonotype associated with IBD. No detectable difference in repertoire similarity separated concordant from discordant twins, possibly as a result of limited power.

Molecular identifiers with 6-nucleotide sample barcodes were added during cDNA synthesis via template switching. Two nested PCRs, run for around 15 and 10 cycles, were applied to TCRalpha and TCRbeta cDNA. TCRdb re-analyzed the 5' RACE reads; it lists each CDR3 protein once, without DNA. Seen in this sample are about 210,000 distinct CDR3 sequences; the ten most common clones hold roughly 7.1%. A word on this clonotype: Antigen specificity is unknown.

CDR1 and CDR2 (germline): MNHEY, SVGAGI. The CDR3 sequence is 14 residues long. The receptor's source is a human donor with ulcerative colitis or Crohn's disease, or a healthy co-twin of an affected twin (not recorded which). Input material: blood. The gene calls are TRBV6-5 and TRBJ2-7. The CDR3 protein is CASSLDRASYEQYF.